This T cell receptor (beta chain) stems from a study of cytomegalovirus exposure and HLA in healthy donors. Study-wide findings and caveats: As confirmed in vitro, three CMV-associated chains were specific for CMV antigens. Later on, an analysis tied 15,000 to 20,000 TCR beta sequences to HLA alleles at 0.05 false discovery rate. Among the most significant clusters, several appeared linked to common viral pathogens in a later analysis. Rare TCR sequences dominated, though some public TCRs recurred in many donors.

Germline CDR1 reads SGDLS; CDR2 reads YYNGEE. CDR3 length: 15 residues. V was shortened by 0 bases and J by 6 bases, with 12 bases between the two germline ends. Vbeta (60) and Jbeta (13) primers were used in the PCR. The data were produced by immunoSEQ multiplex PCR, yet TCRdb's version contains in-frame clones alone and is incomplete. Its listing shows tens of thousands of clones. For this clone: As yet, its antigen is unknown.

This clonotype originated in a woman aged 40 to 50 in good health and CMV-seropositive. Sequencing used PBMCs. The chain joins TRBV9 to TRBJ2-2; D is possibly TRBD2 (5 bases). The CDR3 here is CASSVVGSGAGELFF. CDR3 nucleotide sequence: TGTGCCAGCAGCGTAGTTGGGTCCGGGGCCGGGGAGCTGTTTTTT.